The 26 T cell receptor beta chains below all came from one sample that was sequenced in a study of blood T cell repertoires in COVID-19. Assay used: immunoSEQ multiplex PCR; TCRdb lists only in-frame clones, some missing. The sample records around 110,000 clones, 84% being singletons. The sequenced sample consisted of PBMCs or T cells enriched from blood (not recorded which). These receptors were taken from a woman in her thirties who had recovered from COVID-19.

The J gene is TRBJ1-3, the V gene TRBV7-6; D gene uncertain. The CDR3 spans 16 residues. Trimming pared 2 bases from V and 0 bases from J, leaving 11 bases between. Germline lookup yields CDR1 SGHVS and CDR2 FNYEAQ. CDR3 nucleotide sequence: TGTGCCAGCAGCTTATGGACTGCTAGCTCTGGAAACACCATATATTTT. Protein: CASSLWTASSGNTIYF.

The chain combines TRBV5-1 with TRBJ1-2; 9 bases match TRBD1. Germline V gives CDR1 SGHRS, CDR2 YFSETQ. This CDR3 is built from 14 residues. J gave up 8 bases and V 3 bases, and 8 bases lay outside the gene matches. CDR3 residues: CASSSEGTGFGYTF. CDR3 in DNA: TGCGCCAGCAGCTCCGAAGGGACAGGGTTCGGCTACACCTTC. The full variable domain, rest sourced from reference TRBV5-1 and TRBJ1-2, is KAGVTQTPRYLIKTRGQQVTLSCSPISGHRSVSWYQQTPGQGLQFLFEYFSETQRNKGNFPGRFSGRQFSNSRSEMNVSTLELGDSALYLCASSSEGTGFGYTFGSGTRLTVV.

V is TRBV7-9 and J is TRBJ1-6; 7 positions match TRBD1. The ends lost 2 bases at V and 9 bases at J; junction bases unmatched: 7. Germline CDR1 and CDR2: SEHNR and FQNEAQ (reference sequence). The CDR3 runs 15 residues. The CDR3 region has the DNA TGTGCCAGCAGCTTAAACGGACAGGCAAGTTCACCCCTCCACTTT. Protein product: CASSLNGQASSPLHF.

The rearrangement links TRBV2 to TRBJ2-4, with D perhaps matching TRBD2 (6 bases). Trimming took off 0 bases at V and 4 bases at J, with 10 bases between the two ends. This CDR3 is 15 amino acids long. CDR1 is SNHLY, CDR2 FYNNEI, per germline. The CDR3: CASSEAFGGKNIQYF. CDR3 nucleotides: TGTGCCAGCAGTGAAGCGTTCGGGGGTAAAAACATTCAGTACTTC.

The genes are TRBV2 and TRBJ1-3; 7 bases match TRBD1. CDR1 is SNHLY, CDR2 FYNNEI, per germline. The CDR3 has 18 residues. Unmatched junction bases numbered 15, after V lost 7 bases and J lost 0 bases. CDR3 nucleotides: TGTGCCAGCATACGGGGTAGGGGTGGGACAGCCTCTGGAAACACCATATATTTT. Its protein product is CASIRGRGGTASGNTIYF.

The chain joins TRBV15 to TRBJ1-4; a possible D gene is TRBD1 (6 bases). The CDR3 extends over 16 amino acids. Trimming took off 1 base at V and 4 bases at J, with 13 bases between the two ends. The germline V gene encodes CDR1 LNHNV and CDR2 YYDKDF (reference sequence). The CDR3 loop is CATSRGYRAGNEKLFF. CDR3 DNA: TGTGCCACCAGCAGAGGTTACAGGGCGGGTAATGAAAAACTGTTTTTT.

This clone was counted between two and nine times. The V call is TRBV6-1, the J call TRBJ2-2; 8 bases are shared with TRBD2. Germline CDR1 and CDR2: MNHNS and SASEGT. CDR3 size: 19 residues. With 2 bases clipped from V and 0 bases from J, the junction kept 11 bases outside the gene matches. CDR3 sequence: CASSERLARIPPNTGELFF. CDR3 nucleotide sequence: TGTGCCAGCAGTGAACGACTAGCGCGAATCCCCCCGAACACCGGGGAGCTGTTTTTT.

J is TRBJ1-2 and V is TRBV30; 7 bases are a match to TRBD1. The J segment lost 8 bases and the V segment lost 0 bases, leaving 15 bases of the junction unmatched. Per the germline V gene, CDR1 is GTSNPN and CDR2 is SVGIG (reference sequence). The CDR3 contains 16 residues. The DNA of the CDR3 is TGTGCCTGGAGTGTCCCCCTATACAGGGGCCGGATCGGCTACACCTTC. Its translation is CAWSVPLYRGRIGYTF.

This rearrangement joins TRBV18 to TRBJ2-7, with 9 bases identical to TRBD1. The CDR3 loop spans 14 amino acids. Germline trimming cut 4 bases from V and 2 bases from J; bases unmatched to any gene: 3. Germline CDR1 reads KGHSH; CDR2 reads LQKENI. The CDR3 reads CASSQTGGPYEQYF. CDR3 in DNA: TGTGCCAGCTCACAGACAGGGGGACCCTACGAGCAGTACTTC.

The chain uses TRBV28 and TRBJ2-6, with TRBD2 matching over 11 bases. The CDR3 runs 22 residues. Looked up from germline, CDR1 is MDHEN and CDR2 is SYDVKM. After removal of 3 bases from V and 0 bases from J, the junction contained 16 bases not matched to a gene. CDR3: CASSFPKLGLAGGFSGANVLTF. The CDR3 DNA reads as TGTGCCAGCAGTTTCCCGAAACTTGGGCTAGCGGGGGGATTCTCTGGGGCCAACGTCCTGACTTTC.

The chain joins TRBV5-1 to TRBJ1-2; 9 positions agree with TRBD1. The CDR3 loop spans 13 amino acids. The V and J ends lost 4 bases and 8 bases, in that order; junction bases with no gene match: 6. CDR1 SGHRS and CDR2 YFSETQ come from the germline V gene. In nucleotides, the CDR3 is TGCGCCAGCAGCCAAGACAGGGGGATCGGCTACACCTTC. It codes for CASSQDRGIGYTF.

The rearrangement uses TRBV29-1 and TRBJ2-2; TRBD1 is a possible D gene (6 bases). Germline lookup yields CDR1 SQVTM and CDR2 ANQGSEA. Trimming took off 0 bases at V and 6 bases at J, with 20 bases between the two ends. The CDR3 consists of 17 residues. CDR3 coding DNA: TGCAGCGTTGAAGAGGCAGGGGCGGAGTTAGGGGCCGGGGAGCTGTTTTTT. Protein sequence: CSVEEAGAELGAGELFF.

The V gene is TRBV2, the J gene TRBJ2-1; maybe TRBD1 (7 bases). The CDR3 contains 14 residues. V lost 4 bases and J lost 6, with 13 bases in between. The germline CDR1 and CDR2 sequences are SNHLY and FYNNEI. CDR3 in amino acids: CASSGVRGVNEQFF. The CDR3 DNA reads as TGTGCCAGCAGTGGAGTCAGGGGGGTCAATGAGCAGTTCTTC.

This rearrangement joins TRBV15 to TRBJ2-7; 8 bases map to TRBD2. Per the germline V gene, CDR1 is LNHNV and CDR2 is YYDKDF (reference sequence). There are 14 residues in the CDR3. The V gene end was trimmed by 5 bases and the J gene end by 6 bases; junction bases not matched to a gene: 9. As DNA, the CDR3 is TGTGCCACCAGCGCCCGAGCCCTAGCGGGCGAGCAGTACTTC. It translates to CATSARALAGEQYF.

The chain has TRBV29-1 and TRBJ2-1; 12 bases align to TRBD1. The CDR3 spans 13 residues. Germline V gives CDR1 SQVTM, CDR2 ANQGSEA. V lost 5 bases and J lost 8; bases outside the gene matches: 4. The CDR3 loop is CSVPGQGADEQFF. CDR3 DNA sequence: TGCAGCGTTCCGGGACAGGGGGCCGATGAGCAGTTCTTC.

This clone appeared once. The chain links TRBV7-9 to TRBJ2-7; TRBD2 is a possible D gene (5 bases). This CDR3 has 13 amino acids. The germline V gene encodes CDR1 SEHNR and CDR2 FQNEAQ (reference sequence). Trimming took 2 bases from V and 6 from J, leaving 11 bases between them. This CDR3 reads CASSLKAGGEQYF. The CDR3 DNA reads TGTGCCAGCAGCTTAAAGGCCGGAGGCGAGCAGTACTTC.

This chain links TRBV3-1 (or the pseudogene TRBV3-2) with TRBJ2-3, with 13 bases aligning to TRBD2. CDR3 length equals 16 residues. The germline gives CDR1 LGHDT, CDR2 YNNKEL (reference sequence). The ends lost 3 bases at V and 6 bases at J; junction bases unmatched: 6. CDR3 residues: CASSHRTSGSGDTQYF. The CDR3 bases are TGTGCCAGCAGCCACCGGACTAGCGGGAGTGGGGATACGCAGTATTTT.

The chain is built from TRBV18 and TRBJ1-6; D is ambiguous. Germline loops: CDR1 KGHSH, CDR2 LQKENI. The CDR3 consists of 14 residues. Between the trimmed V and J ends, which lost 4 bases and 5 bases, there was a span of 9 bases. The DNA for the CDR3 is TGTGCCAGCTCACTCGACATAGATAATTCACCCCTCCACTTT. Translated: CASSLDIDNSPLHF.

CDR3 DNA: TGCGCCAGCAGCTTCAGGGGACTAGCGGGAGTAGGGCGCACAGATACGCAGTATTTT. It is translated as CASSFRGLAGVGRTDTQYF. The chain uses TRBV5-1 and TRBJ2-3; TRBD2 matches 14 bases. The CDR3 length is 19 residues. Germline V gene lookup returns CDR1 SGHRS and CDR2 YFSETQ. The V and J ends lost 2 bases and 1 base, in that order; junction bases with no gene match: 9.

The V call is TRBV5-4, the J call TRBJ1-6, with 9 bases identical to TRBD1. Looked up from germline, CDR1 is SGHNT and CDR2 is YYREEE (reference sequence). The junction had 11 bases not matched to a gene; V was cut back by 4 bases and J by 9 bases. The CDR3 runs to 16 residues. CDR3 coding DNA: TGTGCCAGCAGCGCGCGGGGACAGGGTCTCGGTTCACCCCTCCACTTT. Residues: CASSARGQGLGSPLHF.

V is TRBV19 and J is TRBJ1-5, with no clear D. The V gene lost 10 bases and the J gene lost 4 bases, with 17 bases spanning the gap. This CDR3 contains 14 residues. Germline V gene lookup returns CDR1 LNHDA and CDR2 SQIVND (reference sequence). This chain's CDR3 is CAMFPRQLNQPQHF. DNA for the CDR3: TGTGCCATGTTCCCGCGGCAGTTAAATCAGCCCCAGCATTTT.

Notes on this clone: This may arise from a read error, as a much more abundant clone is one base away. Other DNA sequences in the same sample also yield this CDR3. This chain connects TRBV19 to TRBJ1-6, with 7 bases identical to TRBD1. The CDR3 covers 16 residues. The germline V gene encodes CDR1 LNHDA and CDR2 SQIVND (reference sequence). CDR3 loop: CASSSYGTAVNSPLHF. Here the CDR3 DNA reads TGCGCCAGTAGTTCTTACGGGACAGCCGTAAATTCACCCCTCCACTTT.

This rearrangement joins TRBV5-4 to TRBJ2-7; 7 bases map to TRBD2. The V gene's germline CDR1 is SGHNT and CDR2 YYREEE (reference sequence). This CDR3 spans 12 amino acids. V shed 3 bases, J shed 6 bases, and the junction held 3 bases outside the gene matches. Here the CDR3 reads CASSSWTSEQYF. CDR3 nucleotides: TGTGCCAGCAGCTCCTGGACTAGCGAGCAGTACTTC. The whole variable domain, remainder taken from reference TRBV5-4 and TRBJ2-7, is ETGVTQSPTHLIKTRGQQVTLRCSSQSGHNTVSWYQQALGQGPQFIFQYYREEENGRGNFPPRFSGLQFPNYSSELNVNALELDDSALYLCASSSWTSEQYFGPGTRLTVT.

The chain joins TRBV27 to TRBJ1-1; maybe TRBD1 (5 bases). This CDR3 has 15 amino acids. Germline V gene lookup returns CDR1 MNHEY and CDR2 SMNVEV (reference sequence). The germline V and J ends were trimmed by 0 bases and 9 bases, with 17 bases remaining between them. As DNA, the CDR3 is TGTGCCAGCAGTTTATCTCGGTCTGGTCCAGGGAAAGCTTTCTTT. It encodes CASSLSRSGPGKAFF.

The V and J genes are TRBV19 and TRBJ2-1; D ambiguous. CDR1 and CDR2 (germline): LNHDA, SQIVND (reference sequence). V lost 5 bases to trimming and J lost 0 bases, with 11 bases between them. The CDR3 totals 15 residues. In nucleotides, the CDR3 is TGTGCCAGTAGTGAGGTAAGAGGCTCCTACAATGAGCAGTTCTTC. This gives the protein CASSEVRGSYNEQFF.

This chain connects TRBV7-9 to TRBJ1-5; D possibly corresponds to TRBD1 (5 bases). The CDR3 has 15 amino acids. The ends were cut back, 2 bases at V and 3 bases at J, with 11 bases in the middle. CDR1 and CDR2 (germline): SEHNR, FQNEAQ (reference sequence). The CDR3 loop reads CASSLSAGSNQPQHF. The CDR3 bases are TGTGCCAGCAGCTTATCAGCAGGGTCCAATCAGCCCCAGCATTTT.